Shown below are 16 T cell receptor beta chains from a single sample sequenced in a study of human T cells and chemical hapten exposure. In TCRdb, the RACE reads were re-called with MiXCR into one record per CDR3 protein. Of approximately 52,000 distinct CDR3 sequences in the sample, 9.4% were seen once. Time point here: pre-sensitization, week 0. Treatment of the sample: therapeutic diphenylcyclopropenone sensitization with weekly scalp DPC. Sequences were derived from whole blood, sampled in connection with sensitization to the hapten diphenylcyclopropenone (DPC). The source of these receptors is a woman in her forties with alopecia areata. Some clones in this sample may be carry-over from other donors' samples.

This clonotype was observed at least ten times. This chain uses TRBV20-1 with TRBJ2-1; D is possibly TRBD1 (5 bases). This CDR3 is built from 14 residues. The V end was cut by 3 bases, the J end by 2 bases, with 11 bases between. Germline V gene sequence: CDR1 DFQATT, CDR2 SNEGSKA (reference sequence). The CDR3 protein is CSARRLGPYNEQFF. The CDR3 DNA reads as TGCAGTGCTAGGCGTTTGGGGCCCTACAATGAGCAGTTCTTC.

This clonotype was detected a few times. The rearrangement links TRBV2 to TRBJ1-1, with TRBD1 as a possible D gene (5 bases). Trimming took off 8 bases at V and 0 bases at J, with 10 bases between the two ends. The germline V gene has CDR1 SNHLY and CDR2 FYNNEI. The CDR3 covers 13 residues. The CDR3 protein is CASRVGVNTEAFF. DNA of the CDR3: TGTGCCAGCCGCGTAGGGGTGAACACTGAAGCTTTCTTT.

This clonotype was recorded at least ten times. V usage is TRBV4-2 and J usage is TRBJ1-1; 10 bases map to TRBD1. Losses at the gene ends were 6 bases for V and 10 bases for J; bases not matched to a gene: 8. Germline V CDR1 and CDR2: LGHNA, YNFKEQ. CDR3 length equals 13 residues. The CDR3 nucleotides are TGTGCCAGCAGTGGACAGGGGGGTCTAGGAGCTTTCTTT. This codes for CASSGQGGLGAFF.

There are many counts of this clonotype. The chain joins TRBV6-1 to TRBJ2-2; the match to TRBD1 covers 7 bases. V was clipped by 4 bases and J by 6 bases; unmatched bases: 11. The CDR3 has 16 amino acids. Per the germline V gene, CDR1 is MNHNS and CDR2 is SASEGT. The CDR3 region is CASSGTGDFDAGELFF. The DNA of the CDR3 is TGTGCCAGCAGTGGGACAGGCGACTTTGACGCCGGGGAGCTGTTTTTT.

At least ten counts were recorded for this clonotype. The rearrangement joins TRBV3-2 to TRBJ2-3; the table assigns TRBD1, which was not confirmed against the DNA. TRBV3-2 constitutes a pseudogene. This CDR3 region has 20 residues. The CDR3 bases are TGTGCCAGCAGCCTAAAGTGCCCCCTCCCACGGAACCCTGGCGCAGATACGCAGTATTTT. Protein: CASSLKCPLPRNPGADTQYF.

The rearrangement joins TRBV6-1 to TRBJ1-4; possibly TRBD1 for D (5 bases). Germline V gene sequence: CDR1 MNHNS, CDR2 SASEGT. CDR3 length equals 14 residues. V was clipped by 6 bases and J by 5 bases, with 13 bases between them. The CDR3 coding sequence is TGTGCCAGCAGCTGGGACCACTCAAATGAAAAACTGTTTTTT. Its protein is CASSWDHSNEKLFF.

This clonotype was seen at least ten times. V usage is TRBV4-2 and J usage is TRBJ1-1, with D possibly matching TRBD1 (5 bases). Germline CDR1 and CDR2: LGHNA and YNFKEQ. CDR3 length: 14 residues. V lost 0 bases and J lost 3, with 8 bases in between. The CDR3 sequence: CASSQDKGYTEAFF. CDR3 nucleotides: TGTGCCAGCAGCCAAGATAAGGGGTACACTGAAGCTTTCTTT.

This clonotype was observed many times. The chain carries TRBV2 and TRBJ2-4; D is possibly TRBD1 (7 bases). The length of the CDR3 is 16 residues. V lost 8 bases and J lost 0, with 17 bases in between. In germline, CDR1 is SNHLY, CDR2 FYNNEI. The CDR3 region has the DNA TGTGCCAGCGGAGGGGACAGATACTTAGCCAAAAACATTCAGTACTTC. Translation: CASGGDRYLAKNIQYF.

This clonotype was counted at least ten times. This rearrangement joins TRBV10-2 to TRBJ2-7; 9 bases agree with TRBD1. The CDR3 has 12 residues. CDR1 WSHSY and CDR2 SAAADI come from the germline V gene. The ends lost 8 bases at V and 6 bases at J; junction bases unmatched: 5. The CDR3 DNA reads as TGCGCCAGCCGGGACAGGGATCCCGAGCAGTACTTC. This gives the protein CASRDRDPEQYF.

This clonotype was seen a few times. CDR3 nucleotides: TGTGCCAGCAGTTTCCGCCCTGGGCGGGCAGTGACGCAGTACTTC. It specifies CASSFRPGRAVTQYF. The J gene is TRBJ2-7, the V gene TRBV28; the D gene is possibly TRBD2 (5 bases). CDR3 length: 15 residues. Germline values: CDR1 MDHEN, CDR2 SYDVKM. V lost 3 bases and J 9 bases, leaving 21 bases between the germline ends.

The gene calls are TRBV5-5 and TRBJ1-4; 10 bases align to TRBD1. With 8 bases clipped from V and 2 bases from J, the junction kept 9 bases outside the gene matches. Germline CDR1 and CDR2: SGHKS and YYEKEE (reference sequence). The CDR3 extends over 16 amino acids. CDR3 in DNA: TGTGCCAGGAACCGACAGGGGGCAGTGACTAATGAAAAACTGTTTTTT. It codes for CARNRQGAVTNEKLFF.

This clonotype was seen a handful of times. The chain links TRBV6-2 or TRBV6-3 to TRBJ2-1, with 8 bases matching TRBD2. Germline V lookup: CDR1 MNHEY, CDR2 SVGEGT. CDR3 length: 16 residues. The V gene end was trimmed by 7 bases and the J gene end by 0 bases; junction bases not matched to a gene: 8. CDR3 bases: TGTGCCAGCAACATAGCGCGGGGGGCCTCCTACAATGAGCAGTTCTTC. Translation: CASNIARGASYNEQFF.

The CDR3 DNA sequence: TGCGCCAGCAGCCAAGATACCGGACAGCCCCAGCATTTT. Its translation is CASSQDTGQPQHF. This sequence joins TRBV4-3 and TRBJ1-5; D is unclear. V shed 0 bases and J shed 7 bases, with 7 bases lying between them. Germline assignment: CDR1 LGHNA and CDR2 YSLEER. The CDR3 consists of 13 residues.

This clonotype was counted between two and nine times. The gene calls are TRBV4-2 and TRBJ2-1; D perhaps matches TRBD2 (7 bases). V was cut by 0 bases and J by 2 bases, with 11 bases left in between. Germline V lookup: CDR1 LGHNA, CDR2 YNFKEQ. The CDR3 consists of 16 residues. The CDR3 nucleotides read TGTGCCAGCAGCCAAGAGTCGCGGGGGCCCTACAATGAGCAGTTCTTC. Amino acids: CASSQESRGPYNEQFF.

CDR3 sequence (DNA): TGTGCCAGCAGCGTAGCTAAGCGGGGGGGCACCGGGGAGCTGTTTTTT. Translation: CASSVAKRGGTGELFF. This chain links TRBV9 with TRBJ2-2; TRBD2 aligns across 10 bases. From germline, CDR1 is SGDLS and CDR2 YYNGEE. This CDR3 is built from 16 residues. After removal of 0 bases from V and 4 bases from J, the junction contained 3 bases not matched to a gene.

This clonotype was seen many times. The chain employs TRBV27 and TRBJ2-5; tentative D call: TRBD1 (6 bases). V shed 5 bases and J shed 5 bases, with 15 bases lying between them. The germline V gene has CDR1 MNHEY and CDR2 SMNVEV (reference sequence). This CDR3 is 14 amino acids long. The CDR3 nucleotides are TGTGCCAGCAGTAAGGGGGTTATACGGGAGACCCAGTACTTC. Amino acids: CASSKGVIRETQYF.